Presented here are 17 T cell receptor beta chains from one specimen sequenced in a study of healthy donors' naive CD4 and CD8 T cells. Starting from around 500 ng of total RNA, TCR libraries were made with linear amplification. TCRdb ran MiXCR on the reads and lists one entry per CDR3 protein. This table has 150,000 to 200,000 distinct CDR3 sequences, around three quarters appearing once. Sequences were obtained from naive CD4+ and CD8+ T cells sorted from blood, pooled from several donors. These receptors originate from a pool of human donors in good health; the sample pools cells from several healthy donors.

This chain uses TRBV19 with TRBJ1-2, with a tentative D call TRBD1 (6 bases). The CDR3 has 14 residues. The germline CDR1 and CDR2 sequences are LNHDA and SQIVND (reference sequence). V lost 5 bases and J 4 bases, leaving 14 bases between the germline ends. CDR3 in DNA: TGTGCCAGTAGTCCAGGAGGGACACTCTATGGCTACACCTTC. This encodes CASSPGGTLYGYTF.

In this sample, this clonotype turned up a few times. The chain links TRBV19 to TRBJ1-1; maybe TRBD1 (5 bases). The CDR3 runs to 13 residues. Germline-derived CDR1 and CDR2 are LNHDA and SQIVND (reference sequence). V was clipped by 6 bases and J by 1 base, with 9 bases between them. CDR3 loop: CASRPTGNTEAFF. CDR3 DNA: TGTGCCAGTAGACCTACAGGGAACACTGAAGCTTTCTTT. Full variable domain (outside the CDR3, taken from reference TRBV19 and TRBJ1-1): DGGITQSPKYLFRKEGQNVTLSCEQNLNHDAMYWYRQDPGQGLRLIYYSQIVNDFQKGDIAEGYSVSREKKESFPLTVTSAQKNPTAFYLCASRPTGNTEAFFGQGTRLTVV.

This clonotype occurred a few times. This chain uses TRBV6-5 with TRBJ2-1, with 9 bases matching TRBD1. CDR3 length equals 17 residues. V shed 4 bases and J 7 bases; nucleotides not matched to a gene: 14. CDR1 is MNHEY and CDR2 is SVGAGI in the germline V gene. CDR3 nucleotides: TGTGCCAGCAGTTCTCGGGGACAGGGCTCGGATCAAAATGAGCAGTTCTTC. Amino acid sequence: CASSSRGQGSDQNEQFF.

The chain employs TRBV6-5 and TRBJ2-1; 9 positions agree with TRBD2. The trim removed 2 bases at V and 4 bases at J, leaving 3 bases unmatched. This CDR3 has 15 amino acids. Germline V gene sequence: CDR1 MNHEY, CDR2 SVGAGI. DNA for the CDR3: TGTGCCAGCAGTTACGGTGGACTAGCGTACAATGAGCAGTTCTTC. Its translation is CASSYGGLAYNEQFF.

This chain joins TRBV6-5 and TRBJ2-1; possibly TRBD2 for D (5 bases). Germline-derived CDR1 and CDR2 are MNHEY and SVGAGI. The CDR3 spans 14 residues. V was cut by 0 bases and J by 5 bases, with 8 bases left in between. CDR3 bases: TGTGCCAGCAGTTACTCCCTGGGAGACAATGAGCAGTTCTTC. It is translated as CASSYSLGDNEQFF.

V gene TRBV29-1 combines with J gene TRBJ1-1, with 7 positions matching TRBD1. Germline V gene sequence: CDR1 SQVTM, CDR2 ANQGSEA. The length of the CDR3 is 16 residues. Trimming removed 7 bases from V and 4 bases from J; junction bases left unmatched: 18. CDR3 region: CSAARGQRSVTTEAFF. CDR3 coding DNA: TGCAGCGCCGCCCGGGGACAGAGATCGGTTACCACTGAAGCTTTCTTT. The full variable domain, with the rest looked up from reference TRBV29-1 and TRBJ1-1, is SAVISQKPSRDICQRGTSLTIQCQVDSQVTMMFWYRQQPGQSLTLIATANQGSEATYESGFVIDKFPISRPNLTFSTLTVSNMSPEDSSIYLCSAARGQRSVTTEAFFGQGTRLTVV.

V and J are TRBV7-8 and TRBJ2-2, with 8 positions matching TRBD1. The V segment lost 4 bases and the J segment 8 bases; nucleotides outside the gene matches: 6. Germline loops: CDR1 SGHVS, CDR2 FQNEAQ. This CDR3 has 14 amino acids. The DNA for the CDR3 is TGTGCCAGCAGCTCCAGACAGGGGTTTGGGGAGCTGTTTTTT. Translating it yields CASSSRQGFGELFF.

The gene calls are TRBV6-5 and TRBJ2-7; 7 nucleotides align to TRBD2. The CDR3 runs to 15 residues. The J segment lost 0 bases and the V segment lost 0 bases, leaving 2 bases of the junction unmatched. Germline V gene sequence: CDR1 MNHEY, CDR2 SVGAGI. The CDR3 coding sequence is TGTGCCAGCAGTTACTCACTAGCGAGCTCCTACGAGCAGTACTTC. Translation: CASSYSLASSYEQYF.

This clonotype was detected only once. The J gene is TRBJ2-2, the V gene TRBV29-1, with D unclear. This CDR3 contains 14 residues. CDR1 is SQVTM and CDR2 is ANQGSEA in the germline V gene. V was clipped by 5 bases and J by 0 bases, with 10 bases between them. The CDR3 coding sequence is TGCAGCGTTAGGTGGAGCCCGAACACCGGGGAGCTGTTTTTT. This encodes CSVRWSPNTGELFF.

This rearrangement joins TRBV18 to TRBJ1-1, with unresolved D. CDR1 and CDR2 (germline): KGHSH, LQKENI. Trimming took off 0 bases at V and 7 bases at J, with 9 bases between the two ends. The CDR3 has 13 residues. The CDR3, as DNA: TGTGCCAGCTCACCACCGAGTGTGGGTGAAGCTTTCTTT. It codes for CASSPPSVGEAFF.

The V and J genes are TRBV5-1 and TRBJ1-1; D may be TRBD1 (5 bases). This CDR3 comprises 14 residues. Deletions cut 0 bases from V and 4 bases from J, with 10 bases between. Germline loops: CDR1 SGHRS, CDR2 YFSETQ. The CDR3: CASSLGLGPTEAFF. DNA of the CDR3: TGCGCCAGCAGCTTGGGCCTGGGACCCACTGAAGCTTTCTTT.

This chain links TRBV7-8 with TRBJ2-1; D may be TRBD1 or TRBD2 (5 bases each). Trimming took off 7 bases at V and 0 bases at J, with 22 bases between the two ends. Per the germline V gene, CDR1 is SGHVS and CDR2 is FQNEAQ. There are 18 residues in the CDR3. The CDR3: CASTSSIGYGTSYNEQFF. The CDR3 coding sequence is TGTGCCAGCACCTCTTCGATAGGGTATGGGACCTCCTACAATGAGCAGTTCTTC.

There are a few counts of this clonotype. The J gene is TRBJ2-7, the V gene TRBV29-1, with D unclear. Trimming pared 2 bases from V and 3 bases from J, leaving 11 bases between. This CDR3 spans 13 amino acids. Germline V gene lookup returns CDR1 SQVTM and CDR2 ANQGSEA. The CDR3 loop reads CSVEFGRNYEQYF. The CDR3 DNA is TGCAGCGTTGAATTCGGCAGAAACTACGAGCAGTACTTC.

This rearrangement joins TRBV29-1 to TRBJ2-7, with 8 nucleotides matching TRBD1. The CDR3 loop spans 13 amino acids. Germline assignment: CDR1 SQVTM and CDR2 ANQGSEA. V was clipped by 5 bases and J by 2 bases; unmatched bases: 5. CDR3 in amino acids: CSVTGGGPYEQYF. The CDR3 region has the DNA TGCAGCGTTACAGGGGGTGGACCCTACGAGCAGTACTTC.

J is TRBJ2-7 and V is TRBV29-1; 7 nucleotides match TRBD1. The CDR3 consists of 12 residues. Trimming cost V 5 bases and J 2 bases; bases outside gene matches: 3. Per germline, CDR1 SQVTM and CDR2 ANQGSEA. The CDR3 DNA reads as TGCAGCGTTAGAGGGGGCACCTACGAGCAGTACTTC. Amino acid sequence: CSVRGGTYEQYF.

CDR3 amino acids: CARVSIGGWPQETQYF. The DNA for the CDR3 is TGTGCCAGGGTCTCCATCGGGGGCTGGCCCCAAGAGACCCAGTACTTC. The genes are TRBV27 and TRBJ2-5; D possibly matches TRBD1 or TRBD2 (6 bases each). CDR3 size: 16 residues. The germline V gene has CDR1 MNHEY and CDR2 SMNVEV (reference sequence). V lost 9 bases to trimming and J lost 1 base, with 21 bases between them.

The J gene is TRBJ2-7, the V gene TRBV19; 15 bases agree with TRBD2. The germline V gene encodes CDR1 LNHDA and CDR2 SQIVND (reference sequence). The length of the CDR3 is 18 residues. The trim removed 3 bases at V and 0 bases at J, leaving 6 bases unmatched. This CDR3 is CASSIKGLAGGFSYEQYF. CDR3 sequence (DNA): TGTGCCAGTAGTATTAAGGGACTAGCGGGAGGCTTCTCCTACGAGCAGTACTTC. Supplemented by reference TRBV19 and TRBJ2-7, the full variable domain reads DGGITQSPKYLFRKEGQNVTLSCEQNLNHDAMYWYRQDPGQGLRLIYYSQIVNDFQKGDIAEGYSVSREKKESFPLTVTSAQKNPTAFYLCASSIKGLAGGFSYEQYFGPGTRLTVT.